This note documents a single TCR beta chain sequence. Trimming removed 2 bases at V and 6 bases at J, with 10 bases between. The germline CDR1 and CDR2 sequences are SGHTA and FQGTGA. This CDR3 is built from 13 residues. Exposed study participants had met a COVID-19 case within 2 weeks before entry. In the authors' methods: It was from reference gene primer amplification that nucleated cell counts were estimated. Only in-frame clones appear in the TCRdb table, and some are missing; sequencing was by immunoSEQ multiplex PCR. The DNA gave D and trimming, while V, J and clone size come from that table. This sample yields about 150,000 clones, of which roughly 87% are seen a single time; 4% belongs to the top ten. The data originate from a study of blood T cell repertoires in COVID-19.

This TCR derives from a middle-aged woman who had been exposed to COVID-19. The chain couples TRBV7-3 to TRBJ1-1; TRBD1 is a possible D gene (6 bases). Specimen: PBMCs or T cells enriched from blood (not recorded which). DNA of the CDR3: TGTGCCAGCAGCTTAGAGGGGGTTGCTGAAGCTTTCTTT. This encodes CASSLEGVAEAFF.